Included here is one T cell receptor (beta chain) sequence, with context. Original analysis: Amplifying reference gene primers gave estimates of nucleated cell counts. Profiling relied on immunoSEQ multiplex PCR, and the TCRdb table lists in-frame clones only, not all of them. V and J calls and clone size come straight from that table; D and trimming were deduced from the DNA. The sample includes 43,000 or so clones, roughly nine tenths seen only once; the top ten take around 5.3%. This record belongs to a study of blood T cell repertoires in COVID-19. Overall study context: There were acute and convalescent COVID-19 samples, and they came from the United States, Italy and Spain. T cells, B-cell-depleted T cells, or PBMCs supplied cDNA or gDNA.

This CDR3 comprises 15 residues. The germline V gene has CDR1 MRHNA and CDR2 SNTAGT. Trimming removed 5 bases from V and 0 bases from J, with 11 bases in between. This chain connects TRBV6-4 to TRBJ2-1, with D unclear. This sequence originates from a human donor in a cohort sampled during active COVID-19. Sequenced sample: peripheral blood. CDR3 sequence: CASSPGEPSYNEQFF. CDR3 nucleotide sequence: TGTGCCAGCAGTCCCGGAGAGCCCTCCTACAATGAGCAGTTCTTC.